This T cell receptor (beta chain) was observed in a study of beta chain features in type 1 diabetes. Expressed TCRB transcripts were sequenced because the entire RNA isolate underwent reverse transcription. Average reads for naive, central memory and regulatory T cell samples were roughly 3.4 million. The assay was immunoSEQ multiplex PCR, and TCRdb's table has in-frame clones only and misses some. The data hold under 900,000 clones, with 15% to 20% observed a single time. Germline CDR1 and CDR2: LNHDA and SQIVND (reference sequence). This CDR3 contains 19 residues. V dropped 0 bases and J dropped 5; count of bases not matched to a gene: 15. This clone was picked up a small number of times. Researchers reported sorting CD4+ naive, central memory, regulatory and stem cell-like memory cells via CD45RO/CCR7/CD25/CD127/CD95/CD27.

The rearrangement links TRBV19 to TRBJ2-1; 8 positions match TRBD2. The specimen sequenced was naive CD4+ T cells from blood. The receptor comes from a woman younger than 35 in good health. The CDR3 coding sequence is TGTGCCAGTAGTATAGATCGGGGCGGGAGGACGGGCATCCACAATGAGCAGTTCTTC. This translates into CASSIDRGGRTGIHNEQFF.